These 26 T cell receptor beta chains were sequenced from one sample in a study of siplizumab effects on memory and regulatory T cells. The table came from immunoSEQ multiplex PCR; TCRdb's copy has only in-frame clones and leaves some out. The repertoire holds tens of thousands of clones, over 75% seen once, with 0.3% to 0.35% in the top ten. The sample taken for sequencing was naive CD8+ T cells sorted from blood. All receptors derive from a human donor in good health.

The CDR3 sequence: CAIRDPGTDRYNEQFF. CDR3 DNA sequence: TGTGCCATCAGGGACCCCGGGACCGATCGATACAATGAGCAGTTCTTC. The chain couples TRBV10-3 to TRBJ2-1; tentatively, D is TRBD1 or TRBD2 (5 bases each). CDR1 ENHRY and CDR2 SYGVKD come from the germline V gene. The germline V and J ends were trimmed by 6 bases and 4 bases, with 19 bases remaining between them. This CDR3 has 16 amino acids.

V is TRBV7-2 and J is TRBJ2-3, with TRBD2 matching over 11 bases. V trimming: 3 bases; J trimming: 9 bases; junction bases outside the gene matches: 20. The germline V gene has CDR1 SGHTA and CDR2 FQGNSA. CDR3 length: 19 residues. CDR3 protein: CASSLRQLGLAGLGETQYF. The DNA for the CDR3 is TGTGCCAGCAGCTTGAGACAGCTCGGACTAGCGGGTTTGGGAGAAACGCAGTATTTT.

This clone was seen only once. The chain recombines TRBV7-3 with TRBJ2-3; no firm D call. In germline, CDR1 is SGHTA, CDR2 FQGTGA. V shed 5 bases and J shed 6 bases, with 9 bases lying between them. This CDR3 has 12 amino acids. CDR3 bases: TGTGCCAGCAGCCTCGTAATGGATACGCAGTATTTT. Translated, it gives CASSLVMDTQYF.

The CDR3 here is CSAPRGGEQYF. Here the CDR3 DNA reads TGCAGTGCTCCGCGGGGGGGCGAGCAGTACTTC. V is TRBV20-1 and J is TRBJ2-7; 9 positions agree with TRBD2. The CDR3 sequence is 11 residues long. Germline trimming cut 5 bases from V and 6 bases from J; bases unmatched to any gene: 2. Germline loops: CDR1 DFQATT, CDR2 SNEGSKA (reference sequence).

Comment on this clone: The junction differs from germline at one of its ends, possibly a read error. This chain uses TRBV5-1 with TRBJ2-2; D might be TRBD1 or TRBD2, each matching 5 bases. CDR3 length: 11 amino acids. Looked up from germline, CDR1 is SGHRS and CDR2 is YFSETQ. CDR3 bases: TGCGCCAGCAGGGGCGAGGGGACGGCTGCTTTT. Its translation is CASRGEGTAAF.

CDR3 sequence reads: CASSPQDRANYGYTF. The CDR3 DNA sequence: TGTGCCAGCTCACCACAGGACAGGGCTAACTATGGCTACACCTTC. V gene TRBV18 combines with J gene TRBJ1-2; TRBD1 matches at 8 bases. This CDR3 has 15 residues. The V gene's germline CDR1 is KGHSH and CDR2 LQKENI. Trimming removed 1 base from V and 0 bases from J; junction bases left unmatched: 1. Using reference TRBV18 and TRBJ1-2 for the parts outside the CDR3, the full variable domain is NAGVMQNPRHLVRRRGQEARLRCSPMKGHSHVYWYRQLPEEGLKFMVYLQKENIIDESGMPKERFSAEFPKEGPSILRIQQVVRGDSAAYFCASSPQDRANYGYTFGSGTRLTVV.

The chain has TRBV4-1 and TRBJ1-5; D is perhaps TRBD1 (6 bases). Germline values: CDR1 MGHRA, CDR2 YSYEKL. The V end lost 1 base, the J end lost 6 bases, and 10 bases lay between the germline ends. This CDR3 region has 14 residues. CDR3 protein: CASSQGEGGQPQHF. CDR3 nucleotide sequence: TGCGCCAGCAGCCAAGGAGAGGGGGGTCAGCCCCAGCATTTT.

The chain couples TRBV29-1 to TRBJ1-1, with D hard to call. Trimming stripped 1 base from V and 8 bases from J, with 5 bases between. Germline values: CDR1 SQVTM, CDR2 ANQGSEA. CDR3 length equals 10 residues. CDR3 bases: TGCAGCGTTGAAGTGGGCGAAGCTTTCTTT. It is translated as CSVEVGEAFF.

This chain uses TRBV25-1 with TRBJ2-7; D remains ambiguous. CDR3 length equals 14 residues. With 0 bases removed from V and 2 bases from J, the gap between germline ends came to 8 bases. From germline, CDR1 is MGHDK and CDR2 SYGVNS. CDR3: CASSEYTFPYEQYF. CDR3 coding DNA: TGTGCCAGCAGTGAATACACATTCCCCTACGAGCAGTACTTC.

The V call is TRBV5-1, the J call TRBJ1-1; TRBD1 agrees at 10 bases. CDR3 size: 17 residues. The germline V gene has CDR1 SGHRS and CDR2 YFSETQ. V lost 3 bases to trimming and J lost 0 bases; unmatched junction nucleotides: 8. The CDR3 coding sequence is TGCGCCAGCAGCTGGGGGACAGGGGATACGTTGAACACTGAAGCTTTCTTT. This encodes CASSWGTGDTLNTEAFF.

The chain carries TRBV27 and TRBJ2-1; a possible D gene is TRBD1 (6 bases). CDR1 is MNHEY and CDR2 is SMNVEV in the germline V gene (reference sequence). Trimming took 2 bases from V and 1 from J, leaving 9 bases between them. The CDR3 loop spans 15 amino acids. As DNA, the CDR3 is TGTGCCAGCAGTTTACTAGGGGGTTCCTACAATGAGCAGTTCTTC. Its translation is CASSLLGGSYNEQFF.

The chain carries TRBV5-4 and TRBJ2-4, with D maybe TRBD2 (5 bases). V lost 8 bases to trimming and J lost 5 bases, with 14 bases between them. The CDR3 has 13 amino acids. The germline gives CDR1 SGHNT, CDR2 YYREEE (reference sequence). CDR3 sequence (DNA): TGTGCCAGTTGGGTTACCGGGGAAAACATTCAGTACTTC. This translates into CASWVTGENIQYF. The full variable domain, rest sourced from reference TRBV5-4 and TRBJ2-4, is ETGVTQSPTHLIKTRGQQVTLRCSSQSGHNTVSWYQQALGQGPQFIFQYYREEENGRGNFPPRFSGLQFPNYSSELNVNALELDDSALYLCASWVTGENIQYFGAGTRLSVL.

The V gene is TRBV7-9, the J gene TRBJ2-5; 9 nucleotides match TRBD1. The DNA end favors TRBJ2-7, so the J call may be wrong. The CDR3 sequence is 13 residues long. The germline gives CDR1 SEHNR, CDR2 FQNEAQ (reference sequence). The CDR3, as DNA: TGTGCCAGCGTACCGCGGGACAGGGACGAGCAGTACTTC. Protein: CASVPRDRDEQYF.

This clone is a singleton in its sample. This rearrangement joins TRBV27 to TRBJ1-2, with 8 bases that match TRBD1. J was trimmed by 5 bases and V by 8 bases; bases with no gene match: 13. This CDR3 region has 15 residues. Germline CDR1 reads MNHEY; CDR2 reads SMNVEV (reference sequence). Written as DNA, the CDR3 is TGTGCCAGCGGCGAAACAGGGGGAGTTGGATATGGCTACACCTTC. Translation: CASGETGGVGYGYTF.

The CDR3 loop reads CASGGGNEQFF. In DNA, the CDR3 is TGTGCCAGCGGGGGGGGCAATGAGCAGTTCTTC. The J gene is TRBJ2-1, the V gene TRBV6-6; TRBD2 agrees at 7 bases. The V and J ends lost 8 bases and 6 bases, in that order; junction bases with no gene match: 1. The CDR3 is 11 amino acids. In germline, CDR1 is MNHNY, CDR2 SVGAGI (reference sequence).

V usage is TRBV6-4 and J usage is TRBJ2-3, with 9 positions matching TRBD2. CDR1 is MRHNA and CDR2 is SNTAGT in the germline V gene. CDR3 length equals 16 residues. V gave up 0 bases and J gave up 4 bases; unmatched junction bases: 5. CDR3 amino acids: CASSDSAGGAPDTQYF. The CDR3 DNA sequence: TGTGCCAGCAGTGACTCAGCGGGGGGCGCCCCAGATACGCAGTATTTT.

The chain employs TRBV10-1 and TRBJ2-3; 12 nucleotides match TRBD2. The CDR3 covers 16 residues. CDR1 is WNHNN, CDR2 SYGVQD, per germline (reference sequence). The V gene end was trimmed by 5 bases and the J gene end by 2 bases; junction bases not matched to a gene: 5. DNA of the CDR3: TGCGCCAGCAGTTCACTAGCGGGAGGTCTCACAGATACGCAGTATTTT. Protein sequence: CASSSLAGGLTDTQYF.

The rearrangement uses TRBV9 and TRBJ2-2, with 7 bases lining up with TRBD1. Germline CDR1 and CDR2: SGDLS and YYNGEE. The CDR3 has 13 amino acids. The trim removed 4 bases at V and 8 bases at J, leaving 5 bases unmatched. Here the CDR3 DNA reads TGTGCCAGCAGCCTATGGACAGGTGGGGAGCTGTTTTTT. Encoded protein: CASSLWTGGELFF.

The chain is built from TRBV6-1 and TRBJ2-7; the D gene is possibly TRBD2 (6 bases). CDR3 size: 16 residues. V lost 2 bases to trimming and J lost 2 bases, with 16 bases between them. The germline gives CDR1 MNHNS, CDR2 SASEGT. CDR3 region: CASSEWEQGGPYEQYF. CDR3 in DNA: TGTGCCAGCAGTGAATGGGAGCAGGGAGGACCCTACGAGCAGTACTTC.

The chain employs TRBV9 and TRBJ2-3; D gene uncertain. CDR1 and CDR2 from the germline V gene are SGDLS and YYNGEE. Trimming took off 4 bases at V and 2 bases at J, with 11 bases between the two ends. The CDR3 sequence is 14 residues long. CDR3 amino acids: CASSPPGDTDTQYF. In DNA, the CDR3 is TGTGCCAGCAGCCCGCCCGGCGACACAGATACGCAGTATTTT.

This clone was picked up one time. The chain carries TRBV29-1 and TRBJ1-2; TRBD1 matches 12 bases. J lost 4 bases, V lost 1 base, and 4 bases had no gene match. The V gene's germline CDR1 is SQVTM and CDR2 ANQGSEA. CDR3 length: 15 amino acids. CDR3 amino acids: CSVEGGQGASYGYTF. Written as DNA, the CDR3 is TGCAGCGTTGAAGGGGGACAGGGGGCTTCCTATGGCTACACCTTC.

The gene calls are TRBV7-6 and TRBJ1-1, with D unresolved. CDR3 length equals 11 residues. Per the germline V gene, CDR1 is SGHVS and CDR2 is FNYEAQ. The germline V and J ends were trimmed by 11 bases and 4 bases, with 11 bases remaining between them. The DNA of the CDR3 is TGTGCCGTAGGACGGGGCACTGAAGCTTTCTTT. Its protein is CAVGRGTEAFF.

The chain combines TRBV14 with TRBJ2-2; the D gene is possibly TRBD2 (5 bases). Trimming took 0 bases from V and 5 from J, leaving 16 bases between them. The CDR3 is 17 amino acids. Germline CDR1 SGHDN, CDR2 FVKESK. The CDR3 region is CASSQDALWTGTGELFF. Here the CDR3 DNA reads TGTGCCAGCAGCCAAGATGCTTTATGGACTGGGACCGGGGAGCTGTTTTTT.

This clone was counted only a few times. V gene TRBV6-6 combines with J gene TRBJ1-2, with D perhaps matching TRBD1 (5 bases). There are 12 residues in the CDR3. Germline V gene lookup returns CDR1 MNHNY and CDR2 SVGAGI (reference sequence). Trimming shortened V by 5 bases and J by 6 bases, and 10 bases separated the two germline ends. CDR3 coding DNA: TGTGCCAGCAGTCGCAGGGACGATGGCTACACCTTC. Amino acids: CASSRRDDGYTF.

The chain's CDR3 is CASGLVLGGGEQFF. CDR3 nucleotides: TGTGCTAGTGGTTTGGTTCTTGGGGGGGGAGAGCAGTTCTTC. V is TRBV12-5 and J is TRBJ2-1; 7 bases line up with TRBD2. Germline trimming cut 0 bases from V and 10 bases from J; bases unmatched to any gene: 6. CDR1 is LGHNT and CDR2 is FRNRAP in the germline V gene. The CDR3 contains 14 residues.

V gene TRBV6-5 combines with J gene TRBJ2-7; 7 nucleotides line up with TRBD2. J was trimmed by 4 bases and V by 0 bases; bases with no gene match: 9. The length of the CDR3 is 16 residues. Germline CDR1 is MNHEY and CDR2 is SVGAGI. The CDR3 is CASSYSLGGSGYEQYF. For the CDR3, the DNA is TGTGCCAGCAGTTACTCCCTCGGGGGGAGTGGTTACGAGCAGTACTTC.